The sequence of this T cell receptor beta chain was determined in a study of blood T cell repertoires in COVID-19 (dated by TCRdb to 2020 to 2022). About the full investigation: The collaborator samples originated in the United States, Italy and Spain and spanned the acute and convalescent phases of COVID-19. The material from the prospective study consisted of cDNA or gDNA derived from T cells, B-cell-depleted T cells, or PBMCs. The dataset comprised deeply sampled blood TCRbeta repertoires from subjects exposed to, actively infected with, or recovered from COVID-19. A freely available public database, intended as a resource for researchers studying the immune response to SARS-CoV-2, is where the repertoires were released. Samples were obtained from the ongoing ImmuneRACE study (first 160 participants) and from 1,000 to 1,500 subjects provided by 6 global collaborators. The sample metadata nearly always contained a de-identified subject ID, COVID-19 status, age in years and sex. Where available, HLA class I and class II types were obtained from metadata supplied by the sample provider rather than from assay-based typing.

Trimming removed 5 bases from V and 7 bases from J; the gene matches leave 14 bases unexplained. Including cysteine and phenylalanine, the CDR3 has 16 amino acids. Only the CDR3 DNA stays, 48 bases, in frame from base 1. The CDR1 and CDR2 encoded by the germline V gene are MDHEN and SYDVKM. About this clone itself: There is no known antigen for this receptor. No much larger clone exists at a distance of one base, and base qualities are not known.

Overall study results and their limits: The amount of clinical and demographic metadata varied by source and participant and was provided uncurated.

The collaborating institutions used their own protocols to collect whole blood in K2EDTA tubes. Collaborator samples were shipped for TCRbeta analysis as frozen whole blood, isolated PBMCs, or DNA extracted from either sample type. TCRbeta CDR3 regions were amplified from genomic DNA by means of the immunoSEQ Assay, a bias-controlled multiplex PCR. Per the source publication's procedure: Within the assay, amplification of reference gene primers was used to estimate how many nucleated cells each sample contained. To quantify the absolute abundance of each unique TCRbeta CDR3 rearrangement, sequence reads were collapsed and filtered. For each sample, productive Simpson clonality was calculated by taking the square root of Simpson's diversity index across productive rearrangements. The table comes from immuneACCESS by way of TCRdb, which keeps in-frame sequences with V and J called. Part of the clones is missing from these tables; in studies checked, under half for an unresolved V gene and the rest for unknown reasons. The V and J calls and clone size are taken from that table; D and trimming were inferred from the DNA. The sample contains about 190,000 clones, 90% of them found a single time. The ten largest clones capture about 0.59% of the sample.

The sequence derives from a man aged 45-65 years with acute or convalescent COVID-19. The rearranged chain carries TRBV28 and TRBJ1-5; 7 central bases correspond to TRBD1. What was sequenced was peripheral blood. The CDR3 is CASSPPGQRPYQPQHF. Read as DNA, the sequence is TGTGCCAGCAGTCCTCCGGGACAGCGCCCCTACCAGCCCCAGCATTTT. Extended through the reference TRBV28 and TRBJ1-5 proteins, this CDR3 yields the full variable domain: DVKVTQSSRYLVKRTGEKVFLECVQDMDHENMFWYRQDPGLGLRLIYFSYDVKMKEKGDIPEGYSVSREKKERFSLILESASTNQTSMYLCASSPPGQRPYQPQHFGDGTRLSIL.